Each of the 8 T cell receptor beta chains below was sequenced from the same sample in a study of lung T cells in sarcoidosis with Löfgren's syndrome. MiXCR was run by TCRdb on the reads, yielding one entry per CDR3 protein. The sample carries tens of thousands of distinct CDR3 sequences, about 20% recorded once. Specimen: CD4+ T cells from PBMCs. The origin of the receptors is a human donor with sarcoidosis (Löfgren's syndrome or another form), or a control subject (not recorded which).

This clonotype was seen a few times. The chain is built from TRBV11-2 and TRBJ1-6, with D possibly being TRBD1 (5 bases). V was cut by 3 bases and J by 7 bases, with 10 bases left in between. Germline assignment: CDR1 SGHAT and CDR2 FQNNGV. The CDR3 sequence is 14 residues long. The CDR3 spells CASSFTGLNSPLHF. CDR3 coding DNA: TGTGCCAGCAGCTTTACAGGCTTGAATTCACCCCTCCACTTT. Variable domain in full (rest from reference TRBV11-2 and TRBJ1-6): EAGVAQSPRYKIIEKRQSVAFWCNPISGHATLYWYQQILGQGPKLLIQFQNNGVVDDSQLPKDRFSAERLKGVDSTLKIQPAKLEDSAVYLCASSFTGLNSPLHFGNGTRLTVT.

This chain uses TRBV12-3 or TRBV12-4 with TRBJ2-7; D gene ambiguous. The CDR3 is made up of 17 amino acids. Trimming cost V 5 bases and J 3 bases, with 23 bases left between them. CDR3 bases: TGTGCCAGCAGTCTCGGATCAGGTGGACCACGGCTCTACGAGCAGTACTTC. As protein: CASSLGSGGPRLYEQYF.

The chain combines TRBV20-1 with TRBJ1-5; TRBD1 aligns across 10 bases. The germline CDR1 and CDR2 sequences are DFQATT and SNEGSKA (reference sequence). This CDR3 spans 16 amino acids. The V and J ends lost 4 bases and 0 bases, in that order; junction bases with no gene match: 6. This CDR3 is CSAIGQGGYSNQPQHF. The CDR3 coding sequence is TGCAGTGCTATAGGACAGGGGGGGTATAGCAATCAGCCCCAGCATTTT.

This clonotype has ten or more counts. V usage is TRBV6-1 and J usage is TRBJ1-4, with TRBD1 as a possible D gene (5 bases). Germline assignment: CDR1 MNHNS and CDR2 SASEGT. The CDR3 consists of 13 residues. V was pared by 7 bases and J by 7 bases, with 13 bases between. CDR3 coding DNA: TGTGCCAGCACGCCGCAGGGAGGTGAAAAACTGTTTTTT. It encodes CASTPQGGEKLFF.

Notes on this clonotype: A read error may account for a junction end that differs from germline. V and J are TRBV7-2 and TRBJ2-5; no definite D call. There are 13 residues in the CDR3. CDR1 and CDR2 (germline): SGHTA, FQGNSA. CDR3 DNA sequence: TGTGCCAGCAGCTTAGAATTGCCCCTGACCAAGTACTTC. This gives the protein CASSLELPLTKYF.

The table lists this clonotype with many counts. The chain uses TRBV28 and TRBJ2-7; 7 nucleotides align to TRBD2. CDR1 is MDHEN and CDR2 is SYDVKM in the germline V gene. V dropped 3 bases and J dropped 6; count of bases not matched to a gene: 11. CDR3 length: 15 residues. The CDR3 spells CASSFQRGLSGEQYF. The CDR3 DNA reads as TGTGCCAGCAGTTTTCAGCGGGGCCTTAGTGGCGAGCAGTACTTC.

The CDR3 loop is CASSENGRGSYNEQFF. DNA for the CDR3: TGTGCCAGCAGTGAAAATGGCAGGGGCTCCTACAATGAGCAGTTCTTC. The chain has TRBV2 and TRBJ2-1, with D perhaps matching TRBD1 (6 bases). Germline V lookup: CDR1 SNHLY, CDR2 FYNNEI. This CDR3 has 16 amino acids. V was pared by 2 bases and J by 0 bases, with 11 bases between. The whole variable domain, filled in from reference TRBV2 and TRBJ2-1, reads EPEVTQTPSHQVTQMGQEVILRCVPISNHLYFYWYRQILGQKVEFLVSFYNNEISEKSEIFDDQFSVERPDGSNFTLKIRSTKLEDSAMYFCASSENGRGSYNEQFFGPGTRLTVL.

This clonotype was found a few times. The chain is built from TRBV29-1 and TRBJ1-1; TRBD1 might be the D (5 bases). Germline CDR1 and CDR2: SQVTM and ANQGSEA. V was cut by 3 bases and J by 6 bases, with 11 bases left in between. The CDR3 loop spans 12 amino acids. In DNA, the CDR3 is TGCAGCGTTGATCGGACAACCGCTGAAGCTTTCTTT. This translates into CSVDRTTAEAFF.